Below, 29 T cell receptor beta chains from the same sample are listed, as sequenced in a study of blood T cell repertoires in COVID-19. Generated by immunoSEQ multiplex PCR, the TCRdb table keeps only in-frame clones and is missing some. The profile shows 200,000 to 300,000 clones, 92% of them singletons. Sequencing was carried out using peripheral blood. The receptors come from a man aged 25 to 40 with COVID-19, enrolled during active disease.

This sequence joins TRBV4-2 and TRBJ2-1; 8 nucleotides align to TRBD2. V lost 0 bases and J lost 3; bases outside the gene matches: 4. Germline CDR1 reads LGHNA; CDR2 reads YNFKEQ. The CDR3 totals 16 residues. CDR3 DNA: TGTGCCAGCAGCCAAGAGGCGGGGGGTCTCTACAATGAGCAGTTCTTC. This codes for CASSQEAGGLYNEQFF.

The chain uses TRBV6-5 and TRBJ1-6; D might be TRBD1 (6 bases). The ends were cut back, 4 bases at V and 4 bases at J, with 11 bases in the middle. Germline V gene lookup returns CDR1 MNHEY and CDR2 SVGAGI. The CDR3 extends over 15 amino acids. CDR3 nucleotides: TGTGCCAGCAGTTCCCCAGGGGCTTATAATTCACCCCTCCACTTT. Its protein is CASSSPGAYNSPLHF.

The V call is TRBV2, the J call TRBJ1-6, with D tentatively TRBD1 (5 bases). Germline V CDR1 and CDR2: SNHLY, FYNNEI. V gave up 6 bases and J gave up 8 bases, with 14 bases separating them. The CDR3 has 14 amino acids. As DNA, the CDR3 is TGTGCCAGCAGCCGGGGGGAGGTCGATTCACCCCTCCACTTT. Its translation is CASSRGEVDSPLHF.

The V gene is TRBV18, the J gene TRBJ1-4, with 7 bases aligning to TRBD1. Unmatched junction bases numbered 8, after V lost 3 bases and J lost 7 bases. The CDR3 sequence is 15 residues long. From germline, CDR1 is KGHSH and CDR2 LQKENI. DNA for the CDR3: TGTGCCAGCTCACCGCTGGGACAGAAGGGTGAAAAACTGTTTTTT. Protein: CASSPLGQKGEKLFF.

The rearrangement links TRBV7-2 to TRBJ2-5; D is unclear. The germline gives CDR1 SGHTA, CDR2 FQGNSA. V was trimmed by 3 bases and J by 1 base, leaving 9 bases between them. The CDR3 contains 14 residues. CDR3 residues: CASSFNPFQETQYF. Here the CDR3 DNA reads TGTGCCAGCAGCTTTAATCCGTTCCAAGAGACCCAGTACTTC.

This rearrangement joins TRBV7-2 to TRBJ2-3; D not certain. CDR3 length: 15 residues. The germline V and J ends were trimmed by 5 bases and 2 bases, with 14 bases remaining between them. Germline V gene data show CDR1 as SGHTA and CDR2 as FQGNSA. CDR3 sequence reads: CASSLNLGDTDTQYF. The CDR3 coding sequence is TGTGCCAGCAGCCTAAATCTGGGCGACACAGATACGCAGTATTTT. The full variable domain, completed using reference TRBV7-2 and TRBJ2-3, is GAGVSQSPSNKVTEKGKDVELRCDPISGHTALYWYRQSLGQGLEFLIYFQGNSAPDKSGLPSDRFSAERTGGSVSTLTIQRTQQEDSAVYLCASSLNLGDTDTQYFGPGTRLTVL.

This chain links TRBV21-1 with TRBJ2-7; the table's D call, TRBD2, has no DNA check behind it. TRBV21-1 is a pseudogene segment. This CDR3 is 14 amino acids long. The CDR3 region is CASRDEEGSYEQYF. The CDR3 nucleotides are TGTGCCAGCAGGGACGAGGAGGGCTCCTACGAGCAGTACTTC.

The rearrangement joins TRBV10-2 to TRBJ1-2; D gene ambiguous. Germline assignment: CDR1 WSHSY and CDR2 SAAADI. Trimming stripped 4 bases from V and 3 bases from J, with 9 bases between. The CDR3 has 13 residues. DNA of the CDR3: TGCGCCAGCAGTGTTGAGGAGGACTATGGCTACACCTTC. Translated: CASSVEEDYGYTF.

The V gene is TRBV6-2 or TRBV6-3, the J gene TRBJ2-1; TRBD2 matches at 14 bases. CDR3 length: 16 residues. J lost 10 bases, V lost 6 bases, and 11 bases had no gene match. CDR1 and CDR2 (germline): MNHEY, SVGEGT. The CDR3 here is CASSGTTSGGAGEQFF. The DNA of the CDR3 is TGTGCCAGCAGCGGGACGACTAGCGGGGGGGCTGGGGAGCAGTTCTTC.

V usage is TRBV5-4 and J usage is TRBJ1-6, with 10 bases fitting TRBD1. This CDR3 region has 14 residues. CDR1 is SGHNT, CDR2 YYREEE, per germline (reference sequence). V gave up 7 bases and J gave up 9 bases; unmatched junction bases: 7. The CDR3: CASRDRGMGSPLHF. The CDR3 DNA sequence: TGTGCCAGCCGGGACAGGGGAATGGGTTCACCCCTCCACTTT.

The chain is built from TRBV11-2 and TRBJ2-3; TRBD2 matches at 10 bases. The V segment lost 3 bases and the J segment 0 bases; nucleotides outside the gene matches: 6. CDR3 length equals 17 residues. Germline V gene lookup returns CDR1 SGHAT and CDR2 FQNNGV. The CDR3 region has the DNA TGTGCCAGCAGCTTCTTAGCGGGGGGTCGAAGCACAGATACGCAGTATTTT. As protein: CASSFLAGGRSTDTQYF.

The V gene is TRBV5-1, the J gene TRBJ2-5; maybe TRBD2 (7 bases). V lost 0 bases and J 4 bases, leaving 19 bases between the germline ends. The CDR3 runs 17 residues. Germline V gene sequence: CDR1 SGHRS, CDR2 YFSETQ. CDR3 loop: CASSLEGGASTPETQYF. CDR3 sequence (DNA): TGCGCCAGCAGCTTGGAAGGGGGGGCAAGTACGCCAGAGACCCAGTACTTC.

The chain joins TRBV9 to TRBJ2-5; 9 positions match TRBD2. The V segment lost 0 bases and the J segment 3 bases; nucleotides outside the gene matches: 3. This CDR3 is 15 amino acids long. From germline, CDR1 is SGDLS and CDR2 YYNGEE. CDR3 region: CASSVASGVEETQYF. CDR3 DNA sequence: TGTGCCAGCAGCGTAGCTAGCGGGGTTGAAGAGACCCAGTACTTC.

The V call is TRBV14, the J call TRBJ2-1; 12 bases align to TRBD2. This CDR3 comprises 14 residues. In germline, CDR1 is SGHDN, CDR2 FVKESK. Trimming removed 4 bases from V and 9 bases from J; junction bases left unmatched: 4. The CDR3 region has the DNA TGTGCCAGCAGCCCTCAGACTAGCGGGGGTGAGCAGTTCTTC. Its translation: CASSPQTSGGEQFF. Combining the CDR3 with reference TRBV14 and TRBJ2-1 gives the whole variable domain EAGVTQFPSHSVIEKGQTVTLRCDPISGHDNLYWYRRVMGKEIKFLLHFVKESKQDESGMPNNRFLAERTGGTYSTLKVQPAELEDSGVYFCASSPQTSGGEQFFGPGTRLTVL.

The chain joins TRBV11-2 to TRBJ2-7; the D gene is possibly TRBD2 (5 bases). This CDR3 comprises 14 residues. The germline gives CDR1 SGHAT, CDR2 FQNNGV. Between the trimmed V and J ends, which lost 5 bases and 7 bases, there was a span of 18 bases. CDR3 nucleotides: TGTGCCAGCAGCCCTACGCGGGTTTCGGGGGAGCAGTACTTC. Translating it yields CASSPTRVSGEQYF. Filled out from reference TRBV11-2 and TRBJ2-7, the complete variable domain reads EAGVAQSPRYKIIEKRQSVAFWCNPISGHATLYWYQQILGQGPKLLIQFQNNGVVDDSQLPKDRFSAERLKGVDSTLKIQPAKLEDSAVYLCASSPTRVSGEQYFGPGTRLTVT.

V gene TRBV13 combines with J gene TRBJ2-3; TRBD2 agrees at 9 bases. The V segment lost 3 bases and the J segment 1 base; nucleotides outside the gene matches: 5. In germline, CDR1 is PRHDT, CDR2 FYEKMQ (reference sequence). This CDR3 spans 16 amino acids. The CDR3 coding sequence is TGTGCCAGCAGCTTCCGGACTAGCGCTGGCACAGATACGCAGTATTTT. This encodes CASSFRTSAGTDTQYF.

V gene TRBV3-1 (or the pseudogene TRBV3-2) combines with J gene TRBJ2-5; 10 bases line up with TRBD2. The CDR3 covers 14 residues. Germline CDR1 LGHDT, CDR2 YNNKEL (reference sequence). Trimming removed 6 bases from V and 2 bases from J; junction bases left unmatched: 3. In DNA, the CDR3 is TGTGCCAGCAGTCCTAGCGGGGGACAAGAGACCCAGTACTTC. This sequence encodes CASSPSGGQETQYF.

CDR3 coding DNA: TGTGCCAGCCGAGGAGTCTCCTATAATTCACCCCTCCACTTT. This translates into CASRGVSYNSPLHF. The V gene is TRBV27, the J gene TRBJ1-6; D is unresolved. The V and J ends lost 8 bases and 0 bases respectively, with 8 bases between them. The V gene's germline CDR1 is MNHEY and CDR2 SMNVEV (reference sequence). The CDR3 is 14 amino acids.

The rearrangement joins TRBV11-3 to TRBJ2-5; 9 nucleotides line up with TRBD1. The CDR3 contains 15 residues. Germline trimming cut 1 base from V and 1 base from J; bases unmatched to any gene: 1. Germline CDR1 reads SGHNT; CDR2 reads YENEEA. This CDR3 reads CASSLGDRAQETQYF. CDR3 in DNA: TGTGCCAGCAGCTTAGGGGACAGGGCCCAAGAGACCCAGTACTTC.

V and J are TRBV7-9 and TRBJ2-5; D possibly corresponds to TRBD1 (6 bases). This CDR3 has 15 residues. V lost 5 bases, J lost 5 bases, and 18 bases lay in between. Germline CDR1 SEHNR, CDR2 FQNEAQ (reference sequence). The CDR3 coding sequence is TGTGCCAGCAGCCGCGGACGAACAGGGATCGAGACCCAGTACTTC. Amino acid sequence: CASSRGRTGIETQYF.

This clone turned up a few times. This chain links TRBV24-1 with TRBJ1-2; D may be TRBD1 (5 bases). The CDR3 runs 12 residues. The V gene lost 9 bases and the J gene lost 6 bases, with 13 bases spanning the gap. Germline loops: CDR1 KGHDR, CDR2 SFDVKD. In DNA form, the CDR3 reads TGTGCCACCCACTCTGACAGAGATGGCTACACCTTC. The encoded protein is CATHSDRDGYTF.

Regarding this clone: The same CDR3 also results from other DNA sequences found in this sample. The chain employs TRBV5-1 and TRBJ1-5; 7 nucleotides agree with TRBD1. There are 15 residues in the CDR3. The junction had 2 bases not matched to a gene; V was cut back by 0 bases and J by 2 bases. Germline lookup yields CDR1 SGHRS and CDR2 YFSETQ. CDR3 in amino acids: CASSLGQGGNQPQHF. CDR3 DNA sequence: TGCGCCAGCAGCTTGGGACAGGGCGGCAATCAGCCCCAGCATTTT.

The genes are TRBV30 and TRBJ1-2, with D possibly matching TRBD1 (6 bases). With 3 bases removed from V and 8 bases from J, the gap between germline ends came to 22 bases. The CDR3 loop spans 15 amino acids. Germline CDR1 and CDR2: GTSNPN and SVGIG (reference sequence). CDR3 nucleotides: TGTGCCTGGAGCCTGGCCAATCGGGCAGGGGTCGGCTACACCTTC. This encodes CAWSLANRAGVGYTF.

The rearrangement links TRBV21-1 to TRBJ2-1; whether TRBD2, the table's D call, matches the DNA was not checked. TRBV21-1 is a recognized pseudogene. The CDR3 consists of 14 residues. CDR3 in DNA: TGTGCCAGCAGCGAGCGGGGGGCCTCAAATGAGCAGTTCTTC. Residues: CASSERGASNEQFF.

The chain is built from TRBV5-1 and TRBJ1-1, with TRBD1 identical over 8 bases. This CDR3 region has 14 residues. Per germline, CDR1 SGHRS and CDR2 YFSETQ. V dropped 2 bases and J dropped 1; count of bases not matched to a gene: 1. The DNA for the CDR3 is TGCGCCAGCAGCTTTCAGGGGGCGAACACTGAAGCTTTCTTT. Its translation is CASSFQGANTEAFF.

V is TRBV5-4 and J is TRBJ2-3; 14 nucleotides align to TRBD2. The CDR3 is 19 residues long. V was pared by 4 bases and J by 6 bases, with 16 bases of the junction left unmatched. The germline CDR1 and CDR2 sequences are SGHNT and YYREEE (reference sequence). The CDR3 bases are TGTGCCAGCAGCCCGACTAGCGGGGGGGCCTCCGCCCCTTCGGATACGCAGTATTTT. Protein: CASSPTSGGASAPSDTQYF.

The rearrangement links TRBV19 to TRBJ1-4, with 12 bases fitting TRBD1. V lost 4 bases and J lost 11; bases outside the gene matches: 11. Germline CDR1 reads LNHDA; CDR2 reads SQIVND (reference sequence). CDR3 length: 16 amino acids. The CDR3 sequence: CASSRAPGQGAEKLFF. The DNA for the CDR3 is TGTGCCAGTAGTAGGGCCCCGGGACAGGGGGCGGAGAAACTGTTTTTT. Variable domain in full (rest from reference TRBV19 and TRBJ1-4): DGGITQSPKYLFRKEGQNVTLSCEQNLNHDAMYWYRQDPGQGLRLIYYSQIVNDFQKGDIAEGYSVSREKKESFPLTVTSAQKNPTAFYLCASSRAPGQGAEKLFFGSGTQLSVL.

This sequence joins TRBV2 and TRBJ2-7, with 9 bases that match TRBD1. Germline V gene data show CDR1 as SNHLY and CDR2 as FYNNEI. V shed 8 bases and J 5 bases; nucleotides not matched to a gene: 7. The CDR3 has 13 amino acids. DNA for the CDR3: TGTGCCAGCCGCGGGACAGGGATCAACGAGCAGTACTTC. Its protein product is CASRGTGINEQYF.

J is TRBJ1-3 and V is TRBV6-5, with D perhaps matching TRBD1 (5 bases). The CDR3 is 16 residues long. Trimming removed 0 bases at V and 0 bases at J, with 9 bases between. CDR1 and CDR2 from the germline V gene are MNHEY and SVGAGI. CDR3 sequence (DNA): TGTGCCAGCAGTTACTCCACAGGAATCTCTGGAAACACCATATATTTT. It specifies CASSYSTGISGNTIYF.